The 14 T cell receptor beta chains below were found in one sample sequenced in a study of cytomegalovirus exposure and HLA in healthy donors. A multiplex PCR was run with 60 Vbeta primers and 13 Jbeta primers. Clones were read by immunoSEQ multiplex PCR, and TCRdb kept only the in-frame ones, dropping some. Among roughly 100,000 clones listed, roughly three quarters were seen once. The sequenced sample consisted of PBMCs. Receptor source: a woman aged 40 to 55 in good health and CMV-seronegative.

This chain connects TRBV7-3 to TRBJ2-2, with D possibly TRBD1 on 5 matching bases. CDR3 length: 15 amino acids. V was pared by 5 bases and J by 6 bases, with 16 bases between. From germline, CDR1 is SGHTA and CDR2 FQGTGA. CDR3 residues: CASSLQGIGAGELFF. The CDR3 region has the DNA TGTGCCAGCAGCCTGCAGGGTATCGGTGCCGGGGAGCTGTTTTTT.

CDR3 DNA: TGTGCCAGCAGCTTGGGGGTCTCCGGGTTCGATGAGCAGTTCTTC. Protein sequence: CASSLGVSGFDEQFF. V gene TRBV5-8 combines with J gene TRBJ2-1; D is undetermined. The CDR3 has 15 amino acids. V dropped 0 bases and J dropped 8 bases, with 15 bases sitting between them. Germline assignment: CDR1 SGHTS and CDR2 YDEGEE.

This clone came up a few times. The V gene is TRBV5-6, the J gene TRBJ2-1; TRBD1 matches 9 bases. Germline CDR1 is SGHDT and CDR2 is YYEEEE. J lost 4 bases, V lost 5 bases, and 10 bases had no gene match. CDR3 length: 16 residues. The CDR3: CASSTASGTGYNEQFF. Written as DNA, the CDR3 is TGTGCCAGCAGTACCGCGTCCGGGACAGGGTACAATGAGCAGTTCTTC.

The rearrangement links TRBV7-9 to TRBJ2-5, with a possible D match to TRBD2 (5 bases). Germline CDR1 SEHNR, CDR2 FQNEAQ (reference sequence). This CDR3 comprises 11 residues. The V and J ends lost 6 bases and 5 bases respectively, with 7 bases between them. CDR3 region: CASRWRETQYF. The CDR3, as DNA: TGTGCCAGCAGATGGAGGGAGACCCAGTACTTC. Filled out from reference TRBV7-9 and TRBJ2-5, the complete variable domain reads DTGVSQNPRHKITKRGQNVTFRCDPISEHNRLYWYRQTLGQGPEFLTYFQNEAQLEKSRLLSDRFSAERPKGSFSTLEIQRTEQGDSAMYLCASRWRETQYFGPGTRLLVL.

J is TRBJ2-2 and V is TRBV5-1; no firm D call. Per germline, CDR1 SGHRS and CDR2 YFSETQ. V was cut by 0 bases and J by 4 bases, with 10 bases left in between. The CDR3 consists of 15 residues. The CDR3 nucleotides are TGCGCCAGCAGCTTGGCGCTCGTCAGCACCGGGGAGCTGTTTTTT. This sequence encodes CASSLALVSTGELFF.

The genes are TRBV6-6 and TRBJ1-4; D unresolved. This CDR3 has 14 amino acids. V was clipped by 6 bases and J by 8 bases, with 16 bases between them. Germline assignment: CDR1 MNHNY and CDR2 SVGAGI (reference sequence). DNA of the CDR3: TGTGCCAGCAGCGACCTCTCAAACGGGGAAAAACTGTTTTTT. Amino acid sequence: CASSDLSNGEKLFF.

Turning to this clone: One end of the junction is discordant with germline, which a read error may explain. CDR3 residues: CASNQDSQAILHF. DNA for the CDR3: TGCGCCAGCAACCAAGATTCGCAGGCCATCTTGCATTTT. This rearrangement joins TRBV4-3 to TRBJ1-5, with no clear D. CDR1 and CDR2 (germline): LGHNA, YSLEER. CDR3 size: 13 residues.

J is TRBJ1-5 and V is TRBV6-5; D gene unclear. From germline, CDR1 is MNHEY and CDR2 SVGAGI. V dropped 5 bases and J dropped 0 bases, with 11 bases sitting between them. The CDR3 length is 15 residues. The CDR3 sequence is CASSVDGYSNQPQHF. CDR3 sequence (DNA): TGTGCCAGCAGTGTCGACGGGTATAGCAATCAGCCCCAGCATTTT.

The chain couples TRBV5-3 to TRBJ2-1; TRBD2 matches 7 bases. TRBV5-3 is an ORF for which the function is uncertain. The CDR3 loop spans 17 amino acids. V gave up 0 bases and J gave up 0 bases; unmatched junction bases: 6. The CDR3 loop reads CARSLELCGSSYNEQFF. CDR3 DNA: TGTGCCAGAAGCTTGGAACTTTGCGGGAGCTCCTACAATGAGCAGTTCTTC.

This clone was found a few times. This chain connects TRBV7-8 to TRBJ2-7, with D perhaps TRBD2 (5 bases). The CDR3 runs 16 residues. Germline CDR1 SGHVS, CDR2 FQNEAQ. V gave up 0 bases and J gave up 0 bases, with 12 bases separating them. This CDR3 reads CASSLARAGTSYEQYF. CDR3 DNA: TGTGCCAGCAGCTTAGCGCGGGCAGGCACCTCCTACGAGCAGTACTTC.

This rearrangement joins TRBV9 to TRBJ2-2; 7 nucleotides match TRBD1. Losses at the gene ends were 5 bases for V and 0 bases for J; bases not matched to a gene: 1. The CDR3 extends over 14 amino acids. Germline loops: CDR1 SGDLS, CDR2 YYNGEE. The CDR3 region is CASRGTANTGELFF. In nucleotides, the CDR3 is TGTGCCAGCAGGGGGACAGCGAACACCGGGGAGCTGTTTTTT.

V is TRBV19 and J is TRBJ1-3, with 7 nucleotides matching TRBD1. This CDR3 has 13 residues. V was pared by 6 bases and J by 3 bases, with 2 bases of the junction left unmatched. Germline V gene lookup returns CDR1 LNHDA and CDR2 SQIVND (reference sequence). The CDR3 sequence is CASRDRDGNTIYF. CDR3 sequence (DNA): TGTGCCAGTAGAGACAGGGATGGAAACACCATATATTTT.

J is TRBJ1-1 and V is TRBV4-3; no clear D gene. Germline values: CDR1 LGHNA, CDR2 YSLEER. Trimming stripped 3 bases from V and 3 bases from J, with 11 bases between. CDR3 size: 14 residues. CDR3 bases: TGCGCCAGCAGCCACCGGACGGGAGACACTGAAGCTTTCTTT. Amino acids: CASSHRTGDTEAFF.

Remarks on this clone: The sample holds other DNA sequences that translate to the same CDR3. In nucleotides, the CDR3 is TGTGCCAGCTCACCGGGACAGAATCAGCCCCAGCATTTT. Translation gives CASSPGQNQPQHF. The rearrangement uses TRBV18 and TRBJ1-5, with 7 bases fitting TRBD1. Germline CDR1 KGHSH, CDR2 LQKENI. V shed 3 bases and J 4 bases; nucleotides not matched to a gene: 0. The CDR3 is 13 amino acids.